A selection of T cell receptor beta chains follows, all from one sample in a study of T cell responses to AZD1222 COVID-19 vaccine. Some clones are missing from TCRdb's copy, which holds only in-frame ones; the method was immunoSEQ multiplex PCR. Of over 120,000 clones listed, around 92% were seen once; the top ten hold roughly 3%. The starting material was peripheral blood, obtained 28 days after the second AZD1222 dose. Receptors originate from an adult who received the AZD1222 COVID-19 vaccine. Each CDR3 is given with its conserved first and last residue. The order of the fields is D gene, J gene, clone size, V gene, CDR3 protein, CDR3 DNA. The D gene is left open where the match is weak. Clone size is given for some rows only: seen once, a few or many times, or a class if the clone is expanded.

>TRBD1|TRBJ2-7|NA|TRBV19
CASKGQGASYEQYF
TGTGCCAGTAAGGGACAGGGGGCTTCCTACGAGCAGTACTTC
>TRBD1|TRBJ1-4|NA|TRBV5-1
CASSLWGGTDNEKLFF
TGCGCCAGCAGTCTATGGGGTGGGACAGATAATGAAAAACTGTTTTTT
>NA|TRBJ2-1|NA|TRBV28
CASSPSLDRNNEQFF
TGTGCCAGCAGTCCATCCCTCGACAGGAATAATGAGCAGTTCTTC
>TRBD1|TRBJ2-5|NA|TRBV5-1
CASSFARGQETQYF
TGCGCCAGCAGCTTTGCCAGGGGGCAAGAGACCCAGTACTTC
>TRBD2|TRBJ2-7|once|TRBV9
CASSVGLAGLGDEQYF
TGTGCCAGCAGCGTGGGACTAGCGGGTTTAGGCGACGAGCAGTACTTC
>NA|TRBJ2-7|NA|TRBV30
CACRAPLGLGYEQYF
TGTGCCTGTAGGGCTCCCCTGGGACTGGGCTACGAGCAGTACTTC
>NA|TRBJ2-1|NA|TRBV7-8
CASSRTNSEQFF
TGTGCCAGCAGCCGGACTAATAGTGAGCAGTTCTTC
>TRBD2|TRBJ2-7|NA|TRBV27
CASRLAGDYEQYF
TGTGCCAGCAGACTAGCGGGAGACTACGAGCAGTACTTC
>TRBD2|TRBJ2-1|NA|TRBV28
CASSTPGTSNEQFF
TGTGCCAGCAGTACACCCGGGACTAGCAATGAGCAGTTCTTC
>NA|TRBJ1-1|NA|TRBV7-2
CASSQVGQMNTEAFF
TGTGCCAGCAGCCAGGTGGGCCAGATGAACACTGAAGCTTTCTTT
>NA|TRBJ2-2|NA|TRBV6-2/TRBV6-3
CASSYRLNTGELFF
TGTGCCAGCAGTTATCGGCTGAACACCGGGGAGCTGTTTTTT
>NA|TRBJ2-5|NA|TRBV7-2
CASSLGEDRETQYF
TGTGCCAGCAGCTTGGGCGAGGACAGAGAGACCCAGTACTTC
>TRBD2|TRBJ2-1|NA|TRBV19
CASSIVAGTLNEQFF
TGTGCCAGTAGTATTGTAGCGGGAACCCTGAATGAGCAGTTCTTC
>NA|TRBJ1-5|NA|TRBV5-8
CASSLGIPRQGINQPQHF
TGTGCCAGCAGCTTGGGAATTCCTCGGCAGGGAATTAATCAGCCCCAGCATTTT
>NA|TRBJ1-2|NA|TRBV3-1/TRBV3-2
CASSRGGQANYGYTF
TGTGCCAGCAGCCGAGGAGGGCAAGCTAACTATGGCTACACCTTC
>NA|TRBJ1-2|NA|TRBV18
CASSPRDGNYGYTF
TGTGCCAGCTCACCCCGGGACGGAAACTATGGCTACACCTTC
>TRBD1|TRBJ1-4|NA|TRBV7-9
CASSSWTGEDEKLFF
TGTGCCAGCAGCTCCTGGACAGGGGAAGATGAAAAACTGTTTTTT
>NA|TRBJ2-7|NA|TRBV5-8
CASSLTGPYEQYF
TGTGCCAGCAGCTTAACAGGTCCCTACGAGCAGTACTTC
>TRBD1|TRBJ2-1|NA|TRBV7-6
CASSSTGGYSYNEQFF
TGTGCCAGCAGCTCGACAGGGGGATATTCCTACAATGAGCAGTTCTTC
>NA|TRBJ2-5|NA|TRBV9
CASSDRDRKETQYF
TGTGCCAGCAGCGACCGGGACCGCAAAGAGACCCAGTACTTC
>NA|TRBJ1-2|few|TRBV29-1
CSADTNGYTF
TGCAGCGCCGATACAAATGGCTACACCTTC
>NA|TRBJ1-5|NA|TRBV28
CASSTPPGLSSNQPQHF
TGTGCCAGCAGTACCCCTCCGGGACTGTCTAGCAATCAGCCCCAGCATTTT
>NA|TRBJ1-5|NA|TRBV6-6
CASSYSKHQPQHF
TGTGCCAGCAGTTACAGCAAGCATCAGCCCCAGCATTTT
>NA|TRBJ2-3|NA|TRBV30
CAWSVHGSADTQYF
TGTGCCTGGAGTGTACATGGGAGTGCAGATACGCAGTATTTT
>NA|TRBJ2-7|once|TRBV6-2/TRBV6-3
CASSQQGYEQYF
TGTGCCAGCAGTCAACAGGGTTACGAGCAGTACTTC
>NA|TRBJ2-3|NA|TRBV5-1
CASSLLGSTDTQYF
TGCGCCAGCAGCTTGCTGGGTTCCACAGATACGCAGTATTTT
>TRBD2|TRBJ2-1|NA|TRBV28
CASSLPGLAGAHEQFF
TGTGCCAGCAGTTTACCAGGACTAGCGGGAGCCCATGAGCAGTTCTTC
>NA|TRBJ1-2|NA|TRBV11-2
CASSLGGGYGYTF
TGTGCCAGCAGCTTAGGGGGGGGCTATGGCTACACCTTC
>NA|TRBJ2-7|NA|TRBV28
CATMGLAYEQYF
TGTGCCACCATGGGCCTTGCCTACGAGCAGTACTTC